This T cell receptor (beta chain) stems from a study of T cells expressing NK-cell markers. Study-wide background: Seven HCMV-seropositive donors and one seronegative donor made up the eight sequenced donors. Regarding the study as a whole: The CD3+CD56-NKG2C+ fraction was also led by these clonotypes in a few donors. Top CD8+ clonotypes included the dominant CD3+CD56+NKG2C+ clonotypes in 6 or 7 donors.

Notes on this clonotype: What it binds is not known.

TCRdb reprocessed the 5' RACE reads; each CDR3 protein has one entry and no DNA is given. The data include 400,000 or so distinct CDR3 sequences; the top ten clones carry about 10%. CDR1 is MNHEY, CDR2 SMNVEV, per germline (reference sequence). The CDR3 totals 12 residues. The V gene is TRBV27, the J gene TRBJ2-7; as DNA is missing, the TRBD2 call by TCRdb cannot be tested. The receptor comes from a woman aged 45 to 65 in good health. Sequenced input: blood T cells: a sorted CD56 or NKG2C T cell subset, CD4+ or CD8+ T cells, or bulk PBMC T cells (not recorded which). The CDR3 region is CASSVTSGKQYF.